The 32 T cell receptor beta chains presented below share a single source sample, sequenced in a study of identical twins. TCRdb itself ran the 5' RACE reads through MiXCR, one entry per CDR3 protein. The table shows more than 250,000 distinct CDR3 sequences, with about 8.1% occurring only once. The same data also went into a second study, on yellow fever vaccine responses in identical twins.

Specimen: memory (CD45RO+) T cells sorted from blood. The origin of the receptors is a woman aged 18 to 35 in good health.

This clonotype was detected ten times or more. This chain's CDR3 is CASSPGDLGQPQHF. Written as DNA, the CDR3 is TGTGCCAGCAGCCCCGGAGACCTGGGTCAGCCCCAGCATTTT. The chain has TRBV7-9 and TRBJ1-5; D gene uncertain. The CDR3 is made up of 14 amino acids. CDR1 is SEHNR, CDR2 FQNEAQ, per germline (reference sequence). Trimming removed 5 bases at V and 6 bases at J, with 14 bases between.

This clonotype has a handful of counts. The chain recombines TRBV20-1 with TRBJ2-3, with 11 bases identical to TRBD2. CDR3 length: 15 amino acids. Germline assignment: CDR1 DFQATT and CDR2 SNEGSKA (reference sequence). Trimming at V came to 6 bases and at J to 3 bases, leaving 8 bases not matched to a gene. In DNA, the CDR3 is TGCAGTGCCATTGATAGCGGGAGGGGAACAGATACGCAGTATTTT. Its protein product is CSAIDSGRGTDTQYF.

The chain carries TRBV15 and TRBJ2-5; TRBD1 matches at 7 bases. The germline CDR1 and CDR2 sequences are LNHNV and YYDKDF (reference sequence). The CDR3 length is 14 residues. Trimming cost V 0 bases and J 5 bases; bases outside gene matches: 3. CDR3 protein: CATSRDQGVETQYF. The CDR3 DNA sequence: TGTGCCACCAGCAGAGATCAGGGGGTGGAGACCCAGTACTTC.

The gene calls are TRBV19 and TRBJ2-7; the D gene is possibly TRBD2 (5 bases). Trimming took off 5 bases at V and 6 bases at J, with 20 bases between the two ends. Looked up from germline, CDR1 is LNHDA and CDR2 is SQIVND (reference sequence). The CDR3 length is 15 residues. Here the CDR3 DNA reads TGTGCCAGTAGTCCCCGGACTGCCCTGGATATCGAGCAGTACTTC. This encodes CASSPRTALDIEQYF.

This chain uses TRBV12-3 or TRBV12-4 with TRBJ2-5; TRBD2 aligns across 7 bases. CDR3 size: 14 residues. With V trimmed by 6 bases and J by 4 bases, 8 bases remained unmatched. CDR3 sequence: CASRPGGGGETQYF. The CDR3 DNA sequence: TGTGCCAGCAGGCCTGGGGGGGGGGGAGAGACCCAGTACTTC.

A few counts support this clonotype. This rearrangement joins TRBV5-1 to TRBJ2-1; 8 bases agree with TRBD2. The CDR3 covers 15 residues. The junction had 8 bases not matched to a gene; V was cut back by 0 bases and J by 9 bases. Looked up from germline, CDR1 is SGHRS and CDR2 is YFSETQ. The CDR3 DNA reads TGCGCCAGCAGCTTGGAGCCGGGGGGGGTCGGTGAGCAGTTCTTC. It specifies CASSLEPGGVGEQFF.

The chain employs TRBV5-5 and TRBJ1-2; D is perhaps TRBD1 (6 bases). The CDR3 runs to 16 residues. V gave up 5 bases and J gave up 4 bases, with 21 bases separating them. Germline lookup yields CDR1 SGHKS and CDR2 YYEKEE (reference sequence). In DNA, the CDR3 is TGTGCCAGCAGGTTCGAGGTGACAGGACGAGTCTATGGCTACACCTTC. This translates into CASRFEVTGRVYGYTF.

The table lists this clonotype with many counts. The chain carries TRBV15 and TRBJ2-5; D might be TRBD1 (5 bases). CDR1 is LNHNV, CDR2 YYDKDF, per germline (reference sequence). V lost 0 bases and J 3 bases, leaving 11 bases between the germline ends. The CDR3 extends over 15 amino acids. CDR3 DNA sequence: TGTGCCACCAGCAGAGACAAGGGGATGGAAGAGACCCAGTACTTC. Translating gives CATSRDKGMEETQYF. Full variable domain (missing parts from reference TRBV15 and TRBJ2-5): DAMVIQNPRYQVTQFGKPVTLSCSQTLNHNVMYWYQQKSSQAPKLLFHYYDKDFNNEADTPDNFQSRRPNTSFCFLDIRSPGLGDTAMYLCATSRDKGMEETQYFGPGTRLLVL.

Ten or more counts support this clonotype. The rearrangement uses TRBV14 and TRBJ1-6; no clear D. Trimming left V 1 base short and J 9 bases short, with 10 bases between. CDR1 and CDR2 from the germline V gene are SGHDN and FVKESK. The CDR3 spans 14 residues. The CDR3 spells CASSQGYGISPLHF. CDR3 coding DNA: TGTGCCAGCAGCCAAGGATACGGAATTTCACCCCTCCACTTT.

The chain uses TRBV2 and TRBJ2-3, with 7 bases aligning to TRBD2. V shed 0 bases, J shed 0 bases, and the junction held 9 bases outside the gene matches. Germline assignment: CDR1 SNHLY and CDR2 FYNNEI. The CDR3 covers 18 residues. The CDR3 bases are TGTGCCAGCAGTGAAGCGTTAGGAGCGGGACCTAGCACAGATACGCAGTATTTT. Translation gives CASSEALGAGPSTDTQYF.

This clonotype was seen many times. This sequence joins TRBV15 and TRBJ2-3; possible D gene TRBD2, 6 bases. Trimming cost V 5 bases and J 0 bases, with 6 bases left between them. Germline CDR1 is LNHNV and CDR2 is YYDKDF (reference sequence). The CDR3 contains 13 residues. The DNA of the CDR3 is TGTGCCACCAGCGGGACTAGCACAGATACGCAGTATTTT. Translating gives CATSGTSTDTQYF.

At least ten counts were recorded for this clonotype. The chain uses TRBV6-5 and TRBJ2-7; possibly TRBD2 for D (5 bases). The V and J ends lost 7 bases and 2 bases respectively, with 12 bases between them. CDR3 length: 13 amino acids. CDR1 is MNHEY and CDR2 is SVGAGI in the germline V gene. The CDR3 is CASIKLGTYEQYF. The CDR3 DNA follows: TGTGCCAGCATTAAACTCGGGACCTACGAGCAGTACTTC.

This clonotype has at least ten counts. The V and J genes are TRBV29-1 and TRBJ1-2, with D hard to call. The germline V gene encodes CDR1 SQVTM and CDR2 ANQGSEA. V shed 4 bases and J shed 2 bases, with 8 bases lying between them. This CDR3 has 12 residues. Written as DNA, the CDR3 is TGCAGCGTTGCCGGGATGAACTATGGCTACACCTTC. Translated, it gives CSVAGMNYGYTF.

This chain links TRBV6-1 with TRBJ1-2, with D perhaps TRBD1 (5 bases). CDR3 size: 14 residues. Looked up from germline, CDR1 is MNHNS and CDR2 is SASEGT. Trimming stripped 6 bases from V and 4 bases from J, with 15 bases between. The CDR3 coding sequence is TGTGCCAGCAGGAATTATACAGGTTTCTATGGCTACACCTTC. Translation: CASRNYTGFYGYTF.

The genes are TRBV21-1 and TRBJ2-3; TRBD1, the table's D call, lacks a check against the DNA. TRBV21-1 is listed as a pseudogene. This CDR3 region has 15 residues. Here the CDR3 reads CASRAGIGYTDTQYF. As DNA, the CDR3 is TGTGCCAGCAGGGCCGGGATAGGGTACACAGATACGCAGTATTTT.

This chain links TRBV4-1 with TRBJ2-1; 8 bases match TRBD1. Per germline, CDR1 MGHRA and CDR2 YSYEKL. The CDR3 totals 13 residues. V trimming: 4 bases; J trimming: 8 bases; junction bases outside the gene matches: 4. CDR3 in amino acids: CASSRQGADEQFF. As DNA, the CDR3 is TGCGCCAGCAGCCGGCAGGGGGCGGATGAGCAGTTCTTC.

This clonotype was seen only a few times. This chain joins TRBV28 and TRBJ1-5, with TRBD1 matching over 9 bases. The germline CDR1 and CDR2 sequences are MDHEN and SYDVKM. J lost 3 bases, V lost 6 bases, and 3 bases had no gene match. The CDR3 consists of 14 residues. The CDR3 DNA is TGTGCCAGCAGGACAGGGGGGAACAATCAGCCCCAGCATTTT. Protein sequence: CASRTGGNNQPQHF.

The J gene is TRBJ1-2, the V gene TRBV4-1; the D gene is possibly TRBD1 (6 bases). The CDR3 sequence is 15 residues long. V was pared by 4 bases and J by 8 bases, with 20 bases between. Germline assignment: CDR1 MGHRA and CDR2 YSYEKL. This CDR3 reads CASSLDRRVNDGYTF. The CDR3 DNA follows: TGCGCCAGCAGCCTGGACAGACGGGTCAATGACGGCTACACCTTC.

This clonotype was found many times. The V call is TRBV20-1, the J call TRBJ2-7, with TRBD1 matching over 7 bases. The CDR3 loop spans 14 amino acids. V lost 0 bases, J lost 6 bases, and 8 bases stayed unmatched. From germline, CDR1 is DFQATT and CDR2 SNEGSKA (reference sequence). The CDR3 nucleotides read TGCAGTGCTAGAGATTTTGGACAGGCCTCCGAGCAGTACTTC. Amino acids: CSARDFGQASEQYF.

At least ten counts were recorded for this clonotype. V is TRBV7-9 and J is TRBJ2-1, with 7 positions matching TRBD2. V shed 6 bases, J shed 4 bases, and the junction held 12 bases outside the gene matches. CDR3 length equals 16 residues. The germline V gene has CDR1 SEHNR and CDR2 FQNEAQ (reference sequence). CDR3 nucleotides: TGTGCCAGCAGAATTCCTGGGCTAGCGGATTACAATGAGCAGTTCTTC. Its protein product is CASRIPGLADYNEQFF.

This clonotype was picked up a small number of times. This chain joins TRBV28 and TRBJ2-1; the match to TRBD2 covers 9 bases. CDR1 is MDHEN and CDR2 is SYDVKM in the germline V gene. CDR3 size: 15 residues. J lost 5 bases, V lost 2 bases, and 4 bases had no gene match. The CDR3 DNA follows: TGTGCCAGCAGTTTACTAGCGGGGATCCACAATGAGCAGTTCTTC. Amino acid sequence: CASSLLAGIHNEQFF.

The chain employs TRBV20-1 and TRBJ2-3; D is possibly TRBD2 (5 bases). V lost 3 bases, J lost 2 bases, and 15 bases lay in between. The CDR3 runs 15 residues. Per germline, CDR1 DFQATT and CDR2 SNEGSKA (reference sequence). Written as DNA, the CDR3 is TGCAGTGCTAGGGTCGGACTCTCCCTCACAGATACGCAGTATTTT. Translating gives CSARVGLSLTDTQYF.

This clonotype was found a few times. The gene calls are TRBV18 and TRBJ1-1; D is unclear. Germline CDR1 and CDR2: KGHSH and LQKENI. The CDR3 has 16 residues. V lost 1 base, J lost 6 bases, and 18 bases lay in between. CDR3 bases: TGTGCCAGCTCACCACGGAGCAGCCTTGAACGCGCTGAAGCTTTCTTT. The encoded protein is CASSPRSSLERAEAFF.

The chain has TRBV29-1 and TRBJ2-7; 7 nucleotides align to TRBD1. V was clipped by 4 bases and J by 2 bases; unmatched bases: 14. The CDR3 contains 16 residues. From germline, CDR1 is SQVTM and CDR2 ANQGSEA. The DNA for the CDR3 is TGCAGCGTTGCGACCGCTCCCGGGACAGTTACCTACGAGCAGTACTTC. This gives the protein CSVATAPGTVTYEQYF.

This clonotype was picked up a small number of times. This chain connects TRBV11-3 to TRBJ2-2; 12 bases fit TRBD2. The CDR3 extends over 15 amino acids. Looked up from germline, CDR1 is SGHNT and CDR2 is YENEEA. V was clipped by 5 bases and J by 4 bases; unmatched bases: 2. The CDR3 is CASSELAGGTGELFF. The CDR3 DNA sequence: TGTGCCAGCAGCGAACTAGCGGGAGGCACCGGGGAGCTGTTTTTT.

This clonotype was seen more than once but under ten times. CDR3 sequence: CASRQAGQYYGYTF. The DNA of the CDR3 is TGTGCCAGCAGACAGGCTGGACAGTACTATGGCTACACCTTC. V gene TRBV28 combines with J gene TRBJ1-2; a weak D match, TRBD1 (6 bases). Germline V CDR1 and CDR2: MDHEN, SYDVKM. This CDR3 has 14 residues. Trimming removed 6 bases from V and 3 bases from J, with 14 bases in between.

The rearrangement joins TRBV6-1 to TRBJ2-3; 8 bases fit TRBD1. With 7 bases clipped from V and 4 bases from J, the junction kept 7 bases outside the gene matches. CDR3 size: 14 residues. Germline-derived CDR1 and CDR2 are MNHNS and SASEGT. The DNA of the CDR3 is TGTGCCAGCAAAGGCGGGACAGGTTCAGATACGCAGTATTTT. It specifies CASKGGTGSDTQYF.

This clonotype was counted many times. The junction departs from the called germline gene at one end, perhaps through a read error. The chain combines TRBV11-2 with TRBJ1-1; D not certain. Germline loops: CDR1 SGHAT, CDR2 FQNNGV. The CDR3 runs 11 residues. The CDR3 DNA reads as TGTGCCAGCAGCTTAGATGGTCCGGGGAGCTTT. It specifies CASSLDGPGSF.

This clonotype was seen at least ten times. The chain combines TRBV20-1 with TRBJ2-1; TRBD2 matches 10 bases. The germline V gene has CDR1 DFQATT and CDR2 SNEGSKA (reference sequence). The V gene end was trimmed by 5 bases and the J gene end by 3 bases; junction bases not matched to a gene: 4. The CDR3 extends over 14 amino acids. CDR3 nucleotide sequence: TGCAGTGCTCCACTAGCGGGATTCTACAATGAGCAGTTCTTC. This translates into CSAPLAGFYNEQFF.

The chain recombines TRBV19 with TRBJ1-2; perhaps TRBD1 as D (6 bases). Germline assignment: CDR1 LNHDA and CDR2 SQIVND (reference sequence). This CDR3 is built from 16 residues. Trimming took 4 bases from V and 8 from J, leaving 23 bases between them. The CDR3 nucleotides read TGTGCCAGTAGTAAGACCCTGGACAGATATGGGTACGGCTACACCTTC. Protein: CASSKTLDRYGYGYTF.

This clonotype was found a few times. The gene calls are TRBV20-1 and TRBJ1-4; no clear D gene. Germline loops: CDR1 DFQATT, CDR2 SNEGSKA (reference sequence). There are 12 residues in the CDR3. The V end lost 5 bases, the J end lost 4 bases, and 8 bases lay between the germline ends. The CDR3 sequence is CSAGTVNEKLFF. The CDR3 bases are TGCAGTGCTGGCACAGTTAATGAAAAACTGTTTTTT.

This clonotype was counted a few times. This chain links TRBV2 with TRBJ1-2; D possibly corresponds to TRBD1 (5 bases). V dropped 11 bases and J dropped 4 bases, with 17 bases sitting between them. The CDR3 loop spans 13 amino acids. Germline V gene lookup returns CDR1 SNHLY and CDR2 FYNNEI. The CDR3 DNA is TGTGCCGCAGATGGGCAGGGAGGCTATGGCTACACCTTC. Encoded protein: CAADGQGGYGYTF.